This entry concerns a single TCR beta chain. Antigen unknown. The data derive from a study of T-cell reconstitution after alpha-beta-depleted transplantation in children. Findings and caveats of the study: Several hundred graft clones that had expanded were reportedly the source of alpha-beta T cells about two months after transplant. Newly produced T cells mostly accounted for T-cell counts and diversity one year post-transplant. The study traced high day-60 TCRbeta diversity in some patients to surviving recipient T cells and thymic progenitors.

There are 17 residues in the CDR3. Unique molecular identifiers featured in how the TCRbeta library was prepared. MiXCR, run by TCRdb on the PCR reads, gives a single entry per CDR3 protein. This sample has about 580,000 distinct CDR3 sequences, with more than 20% found just once. Source: PBMCs, mostly from graft donor cells, taken 360 days after TCRalphabeta/CD19-depleted stem cell transplant. V gene TRBV21-1 combines with J gene TRBJ1-1; no check of the table's D call, TRBD1, against the DNA was made. TRBV21-1 is tagged as a pseudogene. The clonotype originates from a boy under three years old who had a stem cell transplant for acute myeloid leukemia, so the T cells may come from the graft donor. Here the CDR3 reads CASSKGHGDRLNTEAFF. Written as DNA, the CDR3 is TGTGCCAGCAGCAAAGGTCATGGGGACCGACTGAACACTGAAGCTTTCTTT.